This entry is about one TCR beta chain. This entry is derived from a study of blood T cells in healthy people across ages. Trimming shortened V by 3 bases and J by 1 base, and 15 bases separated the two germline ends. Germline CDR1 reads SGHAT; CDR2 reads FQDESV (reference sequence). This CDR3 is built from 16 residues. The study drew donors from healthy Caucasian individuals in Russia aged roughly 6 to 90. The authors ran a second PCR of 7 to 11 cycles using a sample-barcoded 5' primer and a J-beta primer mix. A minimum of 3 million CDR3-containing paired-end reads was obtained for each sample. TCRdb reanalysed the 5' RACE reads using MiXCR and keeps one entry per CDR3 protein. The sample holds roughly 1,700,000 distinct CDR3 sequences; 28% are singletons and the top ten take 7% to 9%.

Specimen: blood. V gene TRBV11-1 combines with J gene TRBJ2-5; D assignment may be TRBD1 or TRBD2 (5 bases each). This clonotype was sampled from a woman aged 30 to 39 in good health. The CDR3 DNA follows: TGTGCCAGCAGCTTGGGGCTCATGGCGGGCCAAGAGACCCAGTACTTC. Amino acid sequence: CASSLGLMAGQETQYF.